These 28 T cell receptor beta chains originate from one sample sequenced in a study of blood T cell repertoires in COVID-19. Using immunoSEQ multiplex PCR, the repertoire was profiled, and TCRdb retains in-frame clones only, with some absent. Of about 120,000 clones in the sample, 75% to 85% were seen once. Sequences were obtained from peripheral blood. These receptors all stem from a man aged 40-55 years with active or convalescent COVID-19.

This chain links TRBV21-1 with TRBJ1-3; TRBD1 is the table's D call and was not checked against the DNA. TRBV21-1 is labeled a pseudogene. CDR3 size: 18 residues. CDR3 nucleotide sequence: TGTGCCAGCCGGCGCACAGGGAAGGTATGGTTTGTGGGAAACACCATATATTTT. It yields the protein CASRRTGKVWFVGNTIYF.

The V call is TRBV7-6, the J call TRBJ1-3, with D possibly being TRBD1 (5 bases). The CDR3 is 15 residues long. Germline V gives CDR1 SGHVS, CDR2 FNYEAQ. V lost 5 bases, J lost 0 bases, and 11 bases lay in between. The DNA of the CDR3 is TGTGCCAGCAGCCGGGACTTTTCCTCTGGAAACACCATATATTTT. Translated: CASSRDFSSGNTIYF.

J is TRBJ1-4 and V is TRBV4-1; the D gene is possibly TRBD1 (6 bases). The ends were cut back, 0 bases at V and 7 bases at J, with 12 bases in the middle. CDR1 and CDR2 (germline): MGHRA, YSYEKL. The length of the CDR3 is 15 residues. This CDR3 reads CASSQDREGVEKLFF. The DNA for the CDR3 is TGCGCCAGCAGCCAAGATAGGGAGGGGGTTGAAAAACTGTTTTTT.

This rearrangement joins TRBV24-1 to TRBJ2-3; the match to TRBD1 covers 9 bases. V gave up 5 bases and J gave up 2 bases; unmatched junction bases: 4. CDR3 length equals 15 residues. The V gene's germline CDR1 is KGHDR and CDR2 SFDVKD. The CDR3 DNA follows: TGTGCCACCAGTGTCAGGGACAGGGTCACAGATACGCAGTATTTT. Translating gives CATSVRDRVTDTQYF.

The chain's CDR3 is CASSQKGQGARSFF. The CDR3, as DNA: TGTGCCAGCAGCCAGAAGGGACAGGGGGCGAGGTCTTTCTTT. The rearrangement links TRBV3-1 (or the pseudogene TRBV3-2) to TRBJ1-1; 12 bases fit TRBD1. Per germline, CDR1 LGHDT and CDR2 YNNKEL (reference sequence). J lost 12 bases, V lost 3 bases, and 8 bases had no gene match. The length of the CDR3 is 14 residues.

Written as DNA, the CDR3 is TGCGCCAGCAGCCAAGATGTGACTTCTAATCAGCCCCAGCATTTT. Its translation is CASSQDVTSNQPQHF. V is TRBV4-3 and J is TRBJ1-5, with no clear D. Germline lookup yields CDR1 LGHNA and CDR2 YSLEER. This CDR3 has 15 amino acids. Trimming stripped 0 bases from V and 4 bases from J, with 10 bases between.

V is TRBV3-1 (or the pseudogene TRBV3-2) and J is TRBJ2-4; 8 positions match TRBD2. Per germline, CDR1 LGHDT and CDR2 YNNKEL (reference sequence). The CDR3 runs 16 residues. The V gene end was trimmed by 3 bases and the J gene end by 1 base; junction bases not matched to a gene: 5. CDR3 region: CASSQRPGGAKNIQYF. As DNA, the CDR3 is TGTGCCAGCAGCCAGAGGCCGGGGGGGGCCAAAAACATTCAGTACTTC.

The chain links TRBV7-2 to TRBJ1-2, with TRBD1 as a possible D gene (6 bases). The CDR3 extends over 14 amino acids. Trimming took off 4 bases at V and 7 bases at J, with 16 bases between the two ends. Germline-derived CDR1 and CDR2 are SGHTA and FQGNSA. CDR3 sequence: CASSSQTGPSGYTF. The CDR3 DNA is TGTGCCAGCAGCTCACAGACAGGCCCCAGTGGCTACACCTTC.

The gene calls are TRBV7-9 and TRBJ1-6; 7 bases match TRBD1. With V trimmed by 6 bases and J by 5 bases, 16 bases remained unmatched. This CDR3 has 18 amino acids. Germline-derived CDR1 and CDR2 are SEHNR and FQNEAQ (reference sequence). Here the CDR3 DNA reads TGTGCCAGCAGTCACGAGACAGGGACCTGGGTTAATAATTCACCCCTCCACTTT. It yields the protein CASSHETGTWVNNSPLHF.

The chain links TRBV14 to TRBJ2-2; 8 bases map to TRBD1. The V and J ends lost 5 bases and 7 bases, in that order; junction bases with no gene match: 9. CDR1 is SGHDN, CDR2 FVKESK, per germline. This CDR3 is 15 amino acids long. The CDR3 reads CASSLRTGSGGELFF. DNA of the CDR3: TGTGCCAGCAGCTTACGGACAGGGTCCGGCGGGGAGCTGTTTTTT.

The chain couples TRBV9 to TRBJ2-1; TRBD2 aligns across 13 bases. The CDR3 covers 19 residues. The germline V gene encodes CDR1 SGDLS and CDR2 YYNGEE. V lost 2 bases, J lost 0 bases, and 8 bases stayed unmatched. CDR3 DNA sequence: TGTGCCAGCAGCGTGACCGGGACTAGCGGGGTCAGCTCCTACAATGAGCAGTTCTTC. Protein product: CASSVTGTSGVSSYNEQFF. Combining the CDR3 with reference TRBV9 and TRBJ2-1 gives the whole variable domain DSGVTQTPKHLITATGQRVTLRCSPRSGDLSVYWYQQSLDQGLQFLIQYYNGEERAKGNILERFSAQQFPDLHSELNLSSLELGDSALYFCASSVTGTSGVSSYNEQFFGPGTRLTVL.

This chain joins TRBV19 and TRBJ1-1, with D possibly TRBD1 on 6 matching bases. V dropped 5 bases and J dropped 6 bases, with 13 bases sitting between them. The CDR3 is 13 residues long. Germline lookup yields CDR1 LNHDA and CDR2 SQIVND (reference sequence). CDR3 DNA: TGTGCCAGTAGTTATAGATCAGGGGCTGAAGCTTTCTTT. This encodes CASSYRSGAEAFF.

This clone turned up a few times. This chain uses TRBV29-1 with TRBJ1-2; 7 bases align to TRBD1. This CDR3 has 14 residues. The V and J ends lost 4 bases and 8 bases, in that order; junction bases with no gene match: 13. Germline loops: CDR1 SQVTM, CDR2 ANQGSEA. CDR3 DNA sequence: TGCAGCGTTGTTGAGGGACAGTGGAGAGGCGGCTACACCTTC. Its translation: CSVVEGQWRGGYTF. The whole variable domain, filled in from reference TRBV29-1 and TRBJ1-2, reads SAVISQKPSRDICQRGTSLTIQCQVDSQVTMMFWYRQQPGQSLTLIATANQGSEATYESGFVIDKFPISRPNLTFSTLTVSNMSPEDSSIYLCSVVEGQWRGGYTFGSGTRLTVV.

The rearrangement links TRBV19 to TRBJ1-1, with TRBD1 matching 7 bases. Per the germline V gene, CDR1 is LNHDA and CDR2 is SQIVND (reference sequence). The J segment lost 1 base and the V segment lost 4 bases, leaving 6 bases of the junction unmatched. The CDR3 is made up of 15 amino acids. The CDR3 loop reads CASSTLGQPNTEAFF. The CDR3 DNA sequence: TGTGCCAGTAGTACTTTGGGACAGCCGAACACTGAAGCTTTCTTT.

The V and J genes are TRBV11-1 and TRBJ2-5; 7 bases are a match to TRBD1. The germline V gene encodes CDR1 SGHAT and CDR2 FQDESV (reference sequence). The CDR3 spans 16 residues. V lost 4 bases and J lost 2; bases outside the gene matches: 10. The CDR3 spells CASSYGDRDFQETQYF. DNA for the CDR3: TGTGCCAGCAGCTATGGGGACAGAGATTTTCAAGAGACCCAGTACTTC.

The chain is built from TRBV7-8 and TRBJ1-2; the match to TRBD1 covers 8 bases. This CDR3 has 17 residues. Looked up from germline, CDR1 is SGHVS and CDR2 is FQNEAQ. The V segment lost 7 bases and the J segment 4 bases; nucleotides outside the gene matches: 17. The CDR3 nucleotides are TGTGCCAGCACCCCGGCGGCAGGGGGCAAGAGCGGCTATGGCTACACCTTC. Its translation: CASTPAAGGKSGYGYTF.

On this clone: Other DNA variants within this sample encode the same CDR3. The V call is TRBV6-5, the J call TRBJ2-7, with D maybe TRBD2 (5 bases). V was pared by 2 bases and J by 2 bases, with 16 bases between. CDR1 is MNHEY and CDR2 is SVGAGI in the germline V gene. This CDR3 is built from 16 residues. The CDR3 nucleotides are TGTGCCAGCAGTTACGGTGGAGGCCCATACCCCTACGAGCAGTACTTC. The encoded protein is CASSYGGGPYPYEQYF.

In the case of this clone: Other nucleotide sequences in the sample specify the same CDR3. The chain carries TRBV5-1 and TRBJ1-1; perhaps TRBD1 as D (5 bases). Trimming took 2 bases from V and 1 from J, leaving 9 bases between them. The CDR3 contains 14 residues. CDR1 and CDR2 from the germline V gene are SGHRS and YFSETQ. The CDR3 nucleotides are TGCGCCAGCAGCTTCTCGGGGGAGAACACTGAAGCTTTCTTT. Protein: CASSFSGENTEAFF. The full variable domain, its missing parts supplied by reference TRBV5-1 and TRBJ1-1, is KAGVTQTPRYLIKTRGQQVTLSCSPISGHRSVSWYQQTPGQGLQFLFEYFSETQRNKGNFPGRFSGRQFSNSRSEMNVSTLELGDSALYLCASSFSGENTEAFFGQGTRLTVV.

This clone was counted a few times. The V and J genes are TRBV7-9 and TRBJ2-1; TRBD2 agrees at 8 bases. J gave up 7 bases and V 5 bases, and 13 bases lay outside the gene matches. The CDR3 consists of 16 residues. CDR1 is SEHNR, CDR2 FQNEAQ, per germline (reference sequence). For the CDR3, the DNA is TGTGCCAGCAGCCCCAGACTAGCGCAGGAGAGGAATGAGCAGTTCTTC. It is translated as CASSPRLAQERNEQFF.

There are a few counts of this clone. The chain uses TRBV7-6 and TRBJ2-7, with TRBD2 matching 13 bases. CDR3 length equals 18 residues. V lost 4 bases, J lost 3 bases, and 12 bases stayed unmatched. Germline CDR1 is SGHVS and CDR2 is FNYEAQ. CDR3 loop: CASSWTSGSPVDLYEQYF. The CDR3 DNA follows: TGTGCCAGCAGCTGGACTAGCGGGAGTCCCGTCGATCTCTACGAGCAGTACTTC.

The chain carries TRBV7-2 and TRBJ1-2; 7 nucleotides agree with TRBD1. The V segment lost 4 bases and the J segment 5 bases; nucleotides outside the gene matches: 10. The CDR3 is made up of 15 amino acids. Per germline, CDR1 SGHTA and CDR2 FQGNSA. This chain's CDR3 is CASSSYRGELYGYTF. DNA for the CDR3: TGTGCCAGCAGCTCCTACAGGGGCGAACTTTATGGCTACACCTTC.

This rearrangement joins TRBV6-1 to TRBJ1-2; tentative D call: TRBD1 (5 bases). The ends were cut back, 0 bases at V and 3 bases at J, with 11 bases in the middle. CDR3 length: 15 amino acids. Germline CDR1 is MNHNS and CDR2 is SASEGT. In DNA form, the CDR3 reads TGTGCCAGCAGTGAAGCGGGGCACCTCGACTATGGCTACACCTTC. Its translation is CASSEAGHLDYGYTF.

CDR3 residues: CASSVTGELFF. CDR3 nucleotide sequence: TGTGCCAGTAGCGTCACCGGGGAGCTGTTTTTT. The chain employs TRBV19 and TRBJ2-2; D is uncertain. Germline lookup yields CDR1 LNHDA and CDR2 SQIVND (reference sequence). The germline V and J ends were trimmed by 6 bases and 4 bases, with 3 bases remaining between them. The CDR3 sequence is 11 residues long.

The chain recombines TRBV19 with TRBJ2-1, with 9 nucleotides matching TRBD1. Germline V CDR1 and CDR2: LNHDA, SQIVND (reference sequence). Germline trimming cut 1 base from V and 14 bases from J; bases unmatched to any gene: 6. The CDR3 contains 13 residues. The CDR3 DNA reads TGTGCCAGTAGTATAGCTGGACAGGGGCCCGAGTTCTTC. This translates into CASSIAGQGPEFF.

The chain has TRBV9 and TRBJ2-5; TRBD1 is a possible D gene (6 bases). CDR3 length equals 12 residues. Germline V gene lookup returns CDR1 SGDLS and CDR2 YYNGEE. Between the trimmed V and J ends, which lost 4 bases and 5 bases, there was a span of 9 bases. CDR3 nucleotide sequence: TGTGCCAGCAGCACAGGGTACGAGACCCAGTACTTC. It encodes CASSTGYETQYF.

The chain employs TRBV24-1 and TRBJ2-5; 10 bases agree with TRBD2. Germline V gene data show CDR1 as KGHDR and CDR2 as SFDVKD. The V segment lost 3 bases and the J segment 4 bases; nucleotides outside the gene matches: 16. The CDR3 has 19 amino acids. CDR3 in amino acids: CATSDPTRASGRLGETQYF. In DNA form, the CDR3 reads TGTGCCACCAGTGATCCCACCCGGGCTAGCGGGAGACTGGGAGAGACCCAGTACTTC.

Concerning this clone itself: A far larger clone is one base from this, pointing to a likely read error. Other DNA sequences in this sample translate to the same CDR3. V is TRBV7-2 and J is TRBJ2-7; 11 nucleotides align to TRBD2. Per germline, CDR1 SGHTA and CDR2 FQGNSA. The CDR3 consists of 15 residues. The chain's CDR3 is CASSASGGPTYEQYF. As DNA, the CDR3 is TGTGCCAGCAGCGCTAGCGGGGGGCCTACCTATGAGCAGTACTTC.

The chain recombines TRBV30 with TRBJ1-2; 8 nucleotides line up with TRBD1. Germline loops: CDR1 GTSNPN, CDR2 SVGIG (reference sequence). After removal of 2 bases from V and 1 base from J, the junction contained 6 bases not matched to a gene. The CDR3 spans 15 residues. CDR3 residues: CAWSRDRPFNYGYTF. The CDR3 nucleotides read TGTGCCTGGAGTCGGGACAGGCCCTTTAACTATGGCTACACCTTC.